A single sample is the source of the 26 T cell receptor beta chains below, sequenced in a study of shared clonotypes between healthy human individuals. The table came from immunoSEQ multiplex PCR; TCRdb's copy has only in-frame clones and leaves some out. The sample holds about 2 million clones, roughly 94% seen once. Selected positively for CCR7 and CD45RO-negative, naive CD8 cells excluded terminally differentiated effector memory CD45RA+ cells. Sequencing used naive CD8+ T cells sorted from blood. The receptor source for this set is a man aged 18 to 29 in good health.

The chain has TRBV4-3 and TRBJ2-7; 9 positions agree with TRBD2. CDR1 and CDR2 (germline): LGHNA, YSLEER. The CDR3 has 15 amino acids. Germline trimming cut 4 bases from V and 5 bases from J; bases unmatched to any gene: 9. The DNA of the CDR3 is TGCGCCAGCAGCCGAGGGACTAGCCGGCCAGACGAGCAGTACTTC. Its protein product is CASSRGTSRPDEQYF.

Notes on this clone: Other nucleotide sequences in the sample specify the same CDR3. The DNA for the CDR3 is TGTGCCAGCAGCTTAGGGGCCGGCAGTGACTCACCCCTCCACTTT. Encoded protein: CASSLGAGSDSPLHF. The genes are TRBV5-4 and TRBJ1-6, with a weak D call TRBD1 (5 bases). The CDR3 is 15 residues long. The germline V gene has CDR1 SGHNT and CDR2 YYREEE (reference sequence). Between the trimmed V and J ends, which lost 2 bases and 10 bases, there was a span of 16 bases. Full variable domain (remainder filled in from reference TRBV5-4 and TRBJ1-6): ETGVTQSPTHLIKTRGQQVTLRCSSQSGHNTVSWYQQALGQGPQFIFQYYREEENGRGNFPPRFSGLQFPNYSSELNVNALELDDSALYLCASSLGAGSDSPLHFGNGTRLTVT.

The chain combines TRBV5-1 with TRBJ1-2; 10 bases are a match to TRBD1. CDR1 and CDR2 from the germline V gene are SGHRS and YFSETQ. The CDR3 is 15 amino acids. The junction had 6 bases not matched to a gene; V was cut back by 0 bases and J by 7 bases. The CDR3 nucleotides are TGCGCCAGCAGCTTGGTTTGGACAGGGGGAGTTGGCTACACCTTC. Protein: CASSLVWTGGVGYTF. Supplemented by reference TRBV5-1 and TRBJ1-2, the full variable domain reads KAGVTQTPRYLIKTRGQQVTLSCSPISGHRSVSWYQQTPGQGLQFLFEYFSETQRNKGNFPGRFSGRQFSNSRSEMNVSTLELGDSALYLCASSLVWTGGVGYTFGSGTRLTVV.

The CDR3, as DNA: TGTGCCAGCTGTGGGACTAGCGGGAGTTGGGCACAGGATACGCAGTATTTT. Protein: CASCGTSGSWAQDTQYF. The chain employs TRBV25-1 and TRBJ2-3, with TRBD2 identical over 14 bases. Per the germline V gene, CDR1 is MGHDK and CDR2 is SYGVNS. V lost 8 bases and J lost 6; bases outside the gene matches: 13. CDR3 size: 17 residues.

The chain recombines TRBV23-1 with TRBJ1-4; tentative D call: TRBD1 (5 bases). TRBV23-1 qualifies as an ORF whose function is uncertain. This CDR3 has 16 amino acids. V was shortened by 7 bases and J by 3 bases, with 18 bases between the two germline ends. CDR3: CASNRRGGIANEKLFF. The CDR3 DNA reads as TGCGCCAGCAATCGAAGGGGAGGCATCGCTAATGAAAAACTGTTTTTT.

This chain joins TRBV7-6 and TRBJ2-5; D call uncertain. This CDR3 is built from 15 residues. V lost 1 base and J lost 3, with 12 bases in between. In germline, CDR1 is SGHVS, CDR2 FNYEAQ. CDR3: CASSLGPYTEETQYF. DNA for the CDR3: TGTGCCAGCAGCTTAGGGCCCTACACCGAAGAGACCCAGTACTTC.

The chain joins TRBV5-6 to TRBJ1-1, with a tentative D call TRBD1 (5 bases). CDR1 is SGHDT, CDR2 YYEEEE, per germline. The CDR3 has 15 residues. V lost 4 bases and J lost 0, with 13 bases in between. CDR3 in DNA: TGTGCCAGCAGCCAAGAGGGGTTCATGAACACTGAAGCTTTCTTT. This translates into CASSQEGFMNTEAFF.

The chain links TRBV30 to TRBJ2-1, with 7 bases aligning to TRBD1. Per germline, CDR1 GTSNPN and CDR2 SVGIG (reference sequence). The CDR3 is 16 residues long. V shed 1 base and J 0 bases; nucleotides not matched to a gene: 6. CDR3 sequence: CAWSGGTDSSYNEQFF. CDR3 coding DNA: TGTGCCTGGAGTGGAGGGACAGATAGCTCCTACAATGAGCAGTTCTTC. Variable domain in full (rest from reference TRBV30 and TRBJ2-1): SQTIHQWPATLVQPVGSPLSLECTVEGTSNPNLYWYRQAAGRGLQLLFYSVGIGQISSEVPQNLSASRPQDRQFILSSKKLLLSDSGFYLCAWSGGTDSSYNEQFFGPGTRLTVL.

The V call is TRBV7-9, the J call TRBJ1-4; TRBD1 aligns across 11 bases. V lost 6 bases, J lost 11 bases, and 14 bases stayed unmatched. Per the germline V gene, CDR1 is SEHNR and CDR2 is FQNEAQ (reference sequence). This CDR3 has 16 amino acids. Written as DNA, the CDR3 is TGTGCCAGCAGTACTTTCCCGGGACAGGGGGAAGGTAAACTGTTTTTT. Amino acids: CASSTFPGQGEGKLFF.

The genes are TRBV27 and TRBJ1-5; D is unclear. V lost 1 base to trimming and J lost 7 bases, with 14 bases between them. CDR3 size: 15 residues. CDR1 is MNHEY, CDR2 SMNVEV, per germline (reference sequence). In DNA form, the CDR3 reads TGTGCCAGCAGTTTATTGGCGGATACGGAGCAGCCCCAGCATTTT. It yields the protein CASSLLADTEQPQHF.

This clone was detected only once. The CDR3 nucleotides read TGTGCCAGCTCACCACTTTGGCGGGAGATCCCTGACGAGCAGTACTTC. Translating gives CASSPLWREIPDEQYF. The J gene is TRBJ2-7, the V gene TRBV18, with 7 bases that match TRBD2. The J segment lost 5 bases and the V segment lost 1 base, leaving 11 bases of the junction unmatched. The CDR3 has 16 residues. Germline V gene sequence: CDR1 KGHSH, CDR2 LQKENI. Using reference TRBV18 and TRBJ2-7 for the parts outside the CDR3, the full variable domain is NAGVMQNPRHLVRRRGQEARLRCSPMKGHSHVYWYRQLPEEGLKFMVYLQKENIIDESGMPKERFSAEFPKEGPSILRIQQVVRGDSAAYFCASSPLWREIPDEQYFGPGTRLTVT.

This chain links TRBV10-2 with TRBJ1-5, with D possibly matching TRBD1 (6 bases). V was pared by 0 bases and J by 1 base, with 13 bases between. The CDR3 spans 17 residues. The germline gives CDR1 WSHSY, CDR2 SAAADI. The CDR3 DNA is TGCGCCAGCAGTGAGTCGGCAGGGGAAGGAAGCAATCAGCCCCAGCATTTT. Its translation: CASSESAGEGSNQPQHF.

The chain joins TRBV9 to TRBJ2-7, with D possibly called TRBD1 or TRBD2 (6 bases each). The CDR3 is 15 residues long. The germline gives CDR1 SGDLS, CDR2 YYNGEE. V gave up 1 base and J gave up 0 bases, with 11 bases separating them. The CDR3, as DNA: TGTGCCAGCAGCGTAAGGGGGGAGCCCTCCTACGAGCAGTACTTC. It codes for CASSVRGEPSYEQYF.

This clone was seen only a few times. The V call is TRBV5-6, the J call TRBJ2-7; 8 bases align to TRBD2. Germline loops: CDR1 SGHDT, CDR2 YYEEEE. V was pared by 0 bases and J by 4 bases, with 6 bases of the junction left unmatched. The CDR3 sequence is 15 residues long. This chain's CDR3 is CASSLDGRALYEQYF. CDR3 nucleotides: TGTGCCAGCAGCTTGGACGGGAGGGCCTTGTACGAGCAGTACTTC. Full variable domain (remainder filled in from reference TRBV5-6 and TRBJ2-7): DAGVTQSPTHLIKTRGQQVTLRCSPKSGHDTVSWYQQALGQGPQFIFQYYEEEERQRGNFPDRFSGHQFPNYSSELNVNALLLGDSALYLCASSLDGRALYEQYFGPGTRLTVT.

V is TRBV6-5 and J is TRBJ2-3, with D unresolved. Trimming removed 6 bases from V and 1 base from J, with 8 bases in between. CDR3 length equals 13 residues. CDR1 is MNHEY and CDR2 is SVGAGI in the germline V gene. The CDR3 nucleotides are TGTGCCAGCAGGGAAGGAGGCACAGATACGCAGTATTTT. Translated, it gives CASREGGTDTQYF.

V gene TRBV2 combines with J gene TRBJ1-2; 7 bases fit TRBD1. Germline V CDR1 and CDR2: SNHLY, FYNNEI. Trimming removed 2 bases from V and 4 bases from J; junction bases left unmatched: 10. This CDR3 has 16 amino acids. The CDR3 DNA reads TGTGCCAGCAGTGAACGTGGGGGACAGTCTTTCTATGGCTACACCTTC. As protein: CASSERGGQSFYGYTF.

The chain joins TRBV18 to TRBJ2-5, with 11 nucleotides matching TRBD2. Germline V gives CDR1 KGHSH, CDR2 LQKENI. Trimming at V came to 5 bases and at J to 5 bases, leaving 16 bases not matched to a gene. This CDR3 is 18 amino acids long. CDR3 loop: CASSTGTSGSSRQETQYF. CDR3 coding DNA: TGTGCCAGCTCAACCGGGACTAGCGGTTCATCTCGCCAGGAGACCCAGTACTTC.

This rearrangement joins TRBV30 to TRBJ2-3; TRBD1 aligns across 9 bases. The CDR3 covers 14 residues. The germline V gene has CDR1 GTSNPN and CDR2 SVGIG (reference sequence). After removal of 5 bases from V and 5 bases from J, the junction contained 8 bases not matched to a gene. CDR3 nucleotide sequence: TGTGCCTGGGGGGGGGACAGGGTACAAGATACGCAGTATTTT. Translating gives CAWGGDRVQDTQYF.

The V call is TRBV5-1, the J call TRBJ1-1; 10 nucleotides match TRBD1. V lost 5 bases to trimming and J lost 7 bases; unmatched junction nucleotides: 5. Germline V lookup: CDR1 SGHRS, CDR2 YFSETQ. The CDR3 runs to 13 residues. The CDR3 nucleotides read TGCGCCAGCAGTGGGACAGGGGACCGTGAAGCTTTCTTT. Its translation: CASSGTGDREAFF.

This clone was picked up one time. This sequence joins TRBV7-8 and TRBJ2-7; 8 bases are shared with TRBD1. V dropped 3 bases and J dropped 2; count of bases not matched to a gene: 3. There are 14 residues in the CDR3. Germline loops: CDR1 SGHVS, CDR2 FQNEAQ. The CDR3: CASSLGQAPYEQYF. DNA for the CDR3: TGTGCCAGCAGCTTGGGACAGGCCCCCTACGAGCAGTACTTC.

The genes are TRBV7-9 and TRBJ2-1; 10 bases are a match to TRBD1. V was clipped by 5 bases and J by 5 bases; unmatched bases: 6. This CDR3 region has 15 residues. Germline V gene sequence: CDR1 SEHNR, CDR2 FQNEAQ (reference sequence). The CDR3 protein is CASSPPGTGDNEQFF. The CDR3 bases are TGTGCCAGCAGCCCTCCCGGGACAGGGGACAATGAGCAGTTCTTC.

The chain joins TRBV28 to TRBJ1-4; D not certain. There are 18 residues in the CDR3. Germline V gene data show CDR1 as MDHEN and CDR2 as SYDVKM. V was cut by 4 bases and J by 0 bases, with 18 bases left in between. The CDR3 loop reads CASSSVEQIFATNEKLFF. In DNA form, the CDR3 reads TGTGCCAGCAGTTCGGTAGAACAGATATTTGCAACTAATGAAAAACTGTTTTTT.

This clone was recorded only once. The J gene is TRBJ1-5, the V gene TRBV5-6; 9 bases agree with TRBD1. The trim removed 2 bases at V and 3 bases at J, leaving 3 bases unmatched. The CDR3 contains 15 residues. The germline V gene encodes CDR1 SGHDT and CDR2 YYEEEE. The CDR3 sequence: CASSFGTGFNQPQHF. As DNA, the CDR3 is TGTGCCAGCAGCTTCGGGACAGGGTTCAATCAGCCCCAGCATTTT.

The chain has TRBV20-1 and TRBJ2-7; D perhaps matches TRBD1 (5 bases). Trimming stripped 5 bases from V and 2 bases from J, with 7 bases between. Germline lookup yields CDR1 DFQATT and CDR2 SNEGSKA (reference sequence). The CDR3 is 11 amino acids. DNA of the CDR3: TGCAGTGCTGGGGCAGCCTACGAGCAGTACTTC. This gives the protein CSAGAAYEQYF.

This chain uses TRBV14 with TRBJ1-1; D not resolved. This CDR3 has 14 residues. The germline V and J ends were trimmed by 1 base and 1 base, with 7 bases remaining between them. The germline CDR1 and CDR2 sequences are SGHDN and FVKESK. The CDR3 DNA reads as TGTGCCAGCAGCCAAGTTTGGGGGAACACTGAAGCTTTCTTT. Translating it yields CASSQVWGNTEAFF.

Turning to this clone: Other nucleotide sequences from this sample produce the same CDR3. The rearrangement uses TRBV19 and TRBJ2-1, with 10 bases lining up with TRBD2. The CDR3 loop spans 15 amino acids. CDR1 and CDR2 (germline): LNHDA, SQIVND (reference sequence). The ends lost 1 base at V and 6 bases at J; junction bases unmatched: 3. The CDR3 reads CASSIGLAGVNEQFF. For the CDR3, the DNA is TGTGCCAGTAGTATAGGGCTAGCGGGAGTCAATGAGCAGTTCTTC.